Shown below are 15 T cell receptor beta chains from a single sample sequenced in a study of T cells in Graves' hyperthyroidism and ophthalmopathy. Amplified TCR beta CDR3 regions derived from RNA transcripts. First-round RT-PCR with HTBI primers amplified the TCR CDR3 region. TCRdb itself ran the multiplex PCR reads through MiXCR, one entry per CDR3 protein. The sample has some 510,000 distinct CDR3 sequences; roughly 50% are singletons. Sequenced sample: peripheral blood or thyroid tissue (not recorded which). These receptors originate from a woman aged 18-35 years with Graves' hyperthyroidism.

This clonotype has at least ten counts. The chain joins TRBV12-3 or TRBV12-4 to TRBJ1-5, with D tentatively TRBD1 (5 bases). The CDR3 extends over 15 amino acids. Trimming removed 2 bases at V and 0 bases at J, with 8 bases between. CDR3 region: CASSLRQGSNQPQHF. The CDR3 DNA reads as TGTGCCAGCAGTTTACGTCAGGGTAGCAATCAGCCCCAGCATTTT.

This chain links TRBV29-1 with TRBJ2-7, with 9 nucleotides matching TRBD1. CDR1 SQVTM and CDR2 ANQGSEA come from the germline V gene. Losses at the gene ends were 4 bases for V and 4 bases for J; bases not matched to a gene: 8. This CDR3 is 14 amino acids long. This CDR3 reads CSVGSRDREYEQYF. The CDR3 region has the DNA TGCAGCGTTGGATCGCGGGACAGGGAATACGAGCAGTACTTC.

The chain uses TRBV24-1 and TRBJ2-2; D is uncertain. CDR1 is KGHDR and CDR2 is SFDVKD in the germline V gene. This CDR3 has 14 residues. The ends were cut back, 0 bases at V and 6 bases at J, with 7 bases in the middle. CDR3 bases: TGTGCCACCAGTGATTTGCCTGATGCCGGGGAGCTGTTTTTT. Translation gives CATSDLPDAGELFF.

The gene calls are TRBV7-8 and TRBJ2-7, with 10 bases fitting TRBD2. There are 15 residues in the CDR3. CDR1 and CDR2 from the germline V gene are SGHVS and FQNEAQ. V lost 3 bases, J lost 3 bases, and 5 bases stayed unmatched. The CDR3 region has the DNA TGTGCCAGCAGCTTCAAGCGGGAGGGGTTCTACGAGCAGTACTTC. It encodes CASSFKREGFYEQYF.

This clonotype has a count of ten or more. The chain combines TRBV10-3 with TRBJ1-5; TRBD1 agrees at 11 bases. The CDR3 length is 14 residues. Germline values: CDR1 ENHRY, CDR2 SYGVKD. Trimming removed 7 bases from V and 8 bases from J; junction bases left unmatched: 7. Here the CDR3 DNA reads TGTGCCATCAATGCGGACAGGGGGCTTGAGCCCCAGCATTTT. The encoded protein is CAINADRGLEPQHF.

V gene TRBV19 combines with J gene TRBJ1-1; possibly TRBD1 for D (6 bases). V was pared by 6 bases and J by 4 bases, with 12 bases between. CDR3 length: 13 amino acids. Germline assignment: CDR1 LNHDA and CDR2 SQIVND (reference sequence). CDR3 protein: CASRSGEVTEAFF. CDR3 nucleotide sequence: TGTGCCAGTAGGTCAGGGGAAGTCACTGAAGCTTTCTTT. The full variable domain, in which reference TRBV19 and TRBJ1-1 provide the parts outside the CDR3, is DGGITQSPKYLFRKEGQNVTLSCEQNLNHDAMYWYRQDPGQGLRLIYYSQIVNDFQKGDIAEGYSVSREKKESFPLTVTSAQKNPTAFYLCASRSGEVTEAFFGQGTRLTVV.

This clonotype was counted only a few times. The V and J genes are TRBV7-2 and TRBJ1-1, with a weak D call TRBD1 (6 bases). This CDR3 contains 14 residues. CDR1 and CDR2 (germline): SGHTA, FQGNSA. V was pared by 4 bases and J by 6 bases, with 15 bases between. The DNA for the CDR3 is TGTGCCAGCAGCTCAATAGGGGGGGTCTCTGAAGCTTTCTTT. Amino acid sequence: CASSSIGGVSEAFF.

The J gene is TRBJ2-5, the V gene TRBV20-1; D may be TRBD1 (6 bases). Trimming took 6 bases from V and 0 from J, leaving 14 bases between them. The CDR3 loop spans 14 amino acids. CDR1 and CDR2 from the germline V gene are DFQATT and SNEGSKA (reference sequence). The CDR3 here is CSAYRDPDQETQYF. The CDR3 DNA follows: TGCAGTGCCTACAGGGACCCGGACCAAGAGACCCAGTACTTC.

Only a few counts were recorded for this clonotype. The CDR3 spells CASSIGRGNEQYF. The CDR3 nucleotides read TGTGCCAGTAGTATTGGCAGGGGGAACGAGCAGTACTTC. The chain combines TRBV19 with TRBJ2-7, with 7 bases identical to TRBD1. CDR3 length equals 13 residues. V dropped 3 bases and J dropped 5; count of bases not matched to a gene: 4. Germline lookup yields CDR1 LNHDA and CDR2 SQIVND (reference sequence). Filled out from reference TRBV19 and TRBJ2-7, the complete variable domain reads DGGITQSPKYLFRKEGQNVTLSCEQNLNHDAMYWYRQDPGQGLRLIYYSQIVNDFQKGDIAEGYSVSREKKESFPLTVTSAQKNPTAFYLCASSIGRGNEQYFGPGTRLTVT.

The chain couples TRBV9 to TRBJ1-3, with D possibly TRBD1 on 5 matching bases. V was shortened by 4 bases and J by 0 bases, with 11 bases between the two germline ends. There are 15 residues in the CDR3. CDR1 and CDR2 from the germline V gene are SGDLS and YYNGEE. CDR3 DNA: TGTGCCAGCAGCCCCATAGGGGACTCTGGAAACACCATATATTTT. It specifies CASSPIGDSGNTIYF. Variable domain in full (rest from reference TRBV9 and TRBJ1-3): DSGVTQTPKHLITATGQRVTLRCSPRSGDLSVYWYQQSLDQGLQFLIQYYNGEERAKGNILERFSAQQFPDLHSELNLSSLELGDSALYFCASSPIGDSGNTIYFGEGSWLTVV.

The chain employs TRBV10-3 and TRBJ1-3; possible D gene TRBD1, 5 bases. The CDR3 runs 15 residues. V gave up 5 bases and J gave up 0 bases, with 11 bases separating them. CDR1 ENHRY and CDR2 SYGVKD come from the germline V gene. The CDR3 loop is CAISTRQHSGNTIYF. The CDR3 coding sequence is TGTGCCATCAGTACCAGACAGCACTCTGGAAACACCATATATTTT.

In its sample, this clonotype was seen many times. The chain is built from TRBV7-8 and TRBJ2-2, with D perhaps TRBD2 (6 bases). The ends were cut back, 5 bases at V and 5 bases at J, with 12 bases in the middle. This CDR3 comprises 14 residues. Germline loops: CDR1 SGHVS, CDR2 FQNEAQ. CDR3 residues: CASSQRAGTGELFF. DNA for the CDR3: TGTGCCAGCAGCCAGAGGGCGGGGACCGGGGAGCTGTTTTTT.

About this clonotype itself: One end of the junction varies from germline; a read error may be responsible. The chain couples TRBV10-3 to TRBJ2-7, with TRBD2 matching over 7 bases. The length of the CDR3 is 13 residues. The germline CDR1 and CDR2 sequences are ENHRY and SYGVKD. CDR3 sequence reads: CATSPRGGNEQYF. DNA for the CDR3: TGTGCCACCAGTCCTCGGGGAGGGAACGAGCAGTACTTC.

The chain is built from TRBV20-1 and TRBJ2-5, with D possibly being TRBD2 (6 bases). Germline CDR1 reads DFQATT; CDR2 reads SNEGSKA (reference sequence). Trimming cost V 6 bases and J 0 bases, with 11 bases left between them. This CDR3 is built from 13 residues. The CDR3 nucleotides are TGCAGTGCGATTAGCGGACACCAAGAGACCCAGTACTTC. This encodes CSAISGHQETQYF.

This clonotype has a handful of counts. The gene calls are TRBV5-1 and TRBJ1-2; 9 nucleotides line up with TRBD1. This CDR3 has 14 amino acids. V was pared by 0 bases and J by 12 bases, with 9 bases of the junction left unmatched. CDR1 is SGHRS, CDR2 YFSETQ, per germline. CDR3 nucleotides: TGCGCCAGCAGCTTGGGATCGGACAGGGGTGCAGACACCTTC. Amino acids: CASSLGSDRGADTF.